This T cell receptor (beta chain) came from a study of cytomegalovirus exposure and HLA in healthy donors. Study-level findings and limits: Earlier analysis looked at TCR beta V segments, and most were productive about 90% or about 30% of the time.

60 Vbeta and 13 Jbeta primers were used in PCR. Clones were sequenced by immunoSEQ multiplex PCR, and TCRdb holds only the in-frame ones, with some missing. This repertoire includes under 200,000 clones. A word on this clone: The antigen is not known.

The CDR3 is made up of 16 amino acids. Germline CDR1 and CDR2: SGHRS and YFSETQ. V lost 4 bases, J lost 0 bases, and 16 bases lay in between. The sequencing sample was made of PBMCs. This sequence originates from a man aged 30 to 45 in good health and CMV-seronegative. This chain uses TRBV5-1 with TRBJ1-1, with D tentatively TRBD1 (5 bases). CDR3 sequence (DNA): TGCGCCAGCAGCAAGACAGCCCTAGGCATGAACACTGAAGCTTTCTTT. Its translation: CASSKTALGMNTEAFF.